The rows below give T cell receptor beta chains drawn from one sample of a study of cytomegalovirus exposure and HLA in healthy donors. Some clones are missing from TCRdb's copy, which holds only in-frame ones; the method was immunoSEQ multiplex PCR. The repertoire holds around 100,000 clones, with around two thirds as singletons. Sample: PBMCs. These receptors originate from a man aged 25-45 years in good health and CMV-seropositive. Each CDR3 is given with its conserved first and last residue. Each record gives: D gene, J gene, CDR3 length, V gene, clone size, CDR3 protein, CDR3 DNA. A D gene is named only where the DNA matches it firmly. Size values are once, few and many counts, or a class for expanded clones, and some rows have none.

>TRBD2|TRBJ2-3|14|TRBV5-1|.
CASRVTSGTDTQYF
TGCGCCAGCAGGGTGACTAGCGGCACAGATACGCAGTATTTT
>TRBD1|TRBJ2-2|13|TRBV11-3|.
CASRGQGAGELFF
TGTGCCAGCAGGGGACAGGGGGCCGGGGAGCTGTTTTTT
>TRBD2|TRBJ2-5|18|TRBV7-6|few
CASSLRILAGVTKETQYF
TGTGCCAGCAGCTTAAGAATACTAGCGGGGGTGACGAAAGAGACCCAGTACTTC
>TRBD2|TRBJ2-5|16|TRBV7-2|.
CASSLGSGGAQETQYF
TGTGCCAGCAGCTTGGGAAGCGGGGGGGCCCAAGAGACCCAGTACTTC
>TRBD2|TRBJ2-3|15|TRBV5-1|.
CASSFTGTSGVTQYF
TGCGCCAGCAGCTTCACCGGGACTAGCGGGGTTACGCAGTATTTT
>.|TRBJ2-1|12|TRBV30|.
CAWSIRADEQFF
TGTGCCTGGAGTATCAGGGCCGATGAGCAGTTCTTC
>.|TRBJ1-1|11|TRBV6-5|.
CASTVNTEAFF
TGTGCCAGCACAGTGAACACTGAAGCTTTCTTT
>TRBD1|TRBJ1-2|15|TRBV6-5|.
CASSYSGTGGYGYTF
TGTGCCAGCAGTTACTCGGGGACAGGGGGCTATGGCTACACCTTC
>TRBD1|TRBJ1-5|16|TRBV6-1|.
CASSEPDRGNSQPQHF
TGTGCCAGCAGTGAACCGGACAGGGGAAATAGTCAGCCCCAGCATTTT
>TRBD1|TRBJ2-7|14|TRBV30|.
CAWSRQGHGYEQYF
TGTGCCTGGAGTCGACAGGGGCACGGGTACGAGCAGTACTTC
>.|TRBJ2-7|15|TRBV9|.
CASSVGGSSSYEQYF
TGTGCCAGCAGCGTAGGCGGATCAAGCTCCTACGAGCAGTACTTC
>.|TRBJ1-2|15|TRBV19|.
CASSSFDQGRGPYTF
TGCGCCAGTAGTTCTTTCGACCAGGGGCGAGGACCATACACCTTC
>.|TRBJ1-4|14|TRBV11-3|once
CASSLFTGSEKLFF
TGTGCCAGCAGCTTGTTCACAGGGAGTGAAAAACTGTTTTTT
>TRBD2|TRBJ2-5|14|TRBV5-8|few
CASSAWGGQETQYF
TGTGCCAGCAGCGCCTGGGGGGGTCAAGAGACCCAGTACTTC
>.|TRBJ2-5|13|TRBV19|.
CASSSAAQETQYF
TGTGCCAGTAGTAGCGCGGCCCAAGAGACCCAGTACTTC
>.|TRBJ1-3|13|TRBV30|.
CAWSPGAGNTIYF
TGTGCCTGGAGCCCGGGGGCTGGAAACACCATATATTTT
>.|TRBJ2-5|14|TRBV6-5|.
CASSGTVGAETQYF
TGTGCCAGCAGTGGAACTGTTGGGGCAGAGACCCAGTACTTC
>TRBD1|TRBJ2-1|15|TRBV13|.
CASSLRDRGYNEQFF
TGTGCCAGCAGCTTAAGGGACAGGGGATACAATGAGCAGTTCTTC
>TRBD1|TRBJ2-7|16|TRBV9|.
CASSVRAGQGSYEQYF
TGTGCCAGCAGCGTCCGGGCGGGACAGGGGTCCTACGAGCAGTACTTC
>.|TRBJ1-2|14|TRBV6-5|.
CASSPFGGGYGYTF
TGTGCCAGCAGCCCCTTTGGGGGAGGCTATGGCTACACCTTC
>TRBD2|TRBJ2-3|15|TRBV6-5|few
CASSATSGGTDTQYF
TGTGCCAGCAGCGCCACTAGCGGGGGCACAGATACGCAGTATTTT
>.|TRBJ2-3|13|TRBV10-2|.
CASSQRDTDTQYF
TGCGCCAGCAGTCAACGAGACACAGATACGCAGTATTTT
>TRBD1|TRBJ2-7|14|TRBV5-1|.
CASSLGTGIYEQYF
TGCGCCAGCAGCCTGGGGACAGGGATCTACGAGCAGTACTTC
>TRBD1|TRBJ1-2|15|TRBV6-5|.
CASSYSNRGNYGYTF
TGTGCCAGCAGTTACTCGAACAGGGGTAACTATGGCTACACCTTC
>TRBD2|TRBJ2-7|17|TRBV5-1|.
CASSLELAGGFVGEQYF
TGCGCCAGCAGCTTGGAACTAGCGGGGGGGTTCGTGGGCGAGCAGTACTTC
>.|TRBJ1-5|14|TRBV15|.
CATSRQGGGQPQHF
TGTGCCACCAGCAGACAGGGTGGCGGTCAGCCCCAGCATTTT
>.|TRBJ1-1|14|TRBV11-2|few
CASSLWTENTEAFF
TGTGCCAGCAGCCTCTGGACAGAGAACACTGAAGCTTTCTTT
>.|TRBJ1-5|13|TRBV10-3|.
CASQTDSNQPQHF
TGTGCCTCACAGACAGATAGCAATCAGCCCCAGCATTTT
>TRBD2|TRBJ2-5|15|TRBV5-6|.
CASSLATSGEETQYF
TGTGCCAGCAGCTTGGCGACTAGCGGAGAGGAGACCCAGTACTTC
>.|TRBJ2-3|14|TRBV29-1|.
CSVGGLAGTDTQYF
TGCAGCGTTGGGGGACTTGCTGGCACAGATACGCAGTATTTT
>TRBD2|TRBJ2-7|16|TRBV7-2|.
CASSLGPSGGRWEQYF
TGTGCCAGCAGCTTAGGGCCTAGCGGGGGTCGTTGGGAGCAGTACTTC
>TRBD2|TRBJ2-7|14|TRBV5-4|few
CASNTGGLDYEQYF
TGTGCCAGCAACACGGGGGGGCTGGACTACGAGCAGTACTTC
>.|TRBJ2-5|15|TRBV7-6|.
CASSLGQIYQETQYF
TGTGCCAGCAGCTTAGGACAGATTTACCAAGAGACCCAGTACTTC
>TRBD1|TRBJ1-5|16|TRBV6-4|.
CASSDSSWDRNQPQHF
TGTGCCAGCAGTGACTCGAGTTGGGACAGAAATCAGCCCCAGCATTTT
>.|TRBJ2-4|15|TRBV7-9|.
CASSLAQGAKNIQYF
TGTGCCAGCAGCTTAGCACAGGGAGCCAAAAACATTCAGTACTTC
>.|TRBJ1-4|14|TRBV6-5|.
CASSSVPGVEKLFF
TGTGCCAGCAGCTCGGTCCCGGGGGTTGAAAAACTGTTTTTT
>.|TRBJ1-5|16|TRBV9|.
CASSVGPGFSNQPQHF
TGTGCCAGCAGCGTAGGTCCGGGGTTTAGCAATCAGCCCCAGCATTTT
>TRBD2|TRBJ2-3|17|TRBV11-3|.
CASSWGSSGGGTDTQYF
TGTGCCAGCAGCTGGGGATCTAGCGGGGGAGGCACAGATACGCAGTATTTT
>.|TRBJ1-2|15|TRBV10-3|.
CAIRDPKTGFGGYTF
TGTGCCATCCGTGACCCGAAGACAGGTTTCGGTGGCTACACCTTC
>.|TRBJ2-3|15|TRBV19|.
CASSIARLVPDTQYF
TGTGCCAGTAGTATAGCCCGACTAGTCCCAGATACGCAGTATTTT
>.|TRBJ1-2|14|TRBV5-1|few
CASSFSVPFYGYTF
TGCGCCAGCAGCTTCTCAGTCCCCTTCTATGGCTACACCTTC
>.|TRBJ2-2|13|TRBV7-9|.
CASSASEGRTGFF
TGTGCCAGCAGCGCCTCCGAGGGCCGGACGGGGTTTTTT
>TRBD1|TRBJ2-1|15|TRBV2|.
CASSPDRGRTNEQFF
TGTGCCAGCAGCCCGGACAGGGGGCGCACCAATGAGCAGTTCTTC
>.|TRBJ2-7|14|TRBV15|.
CATSSLTGSYEQYF
TGTGCCACCAGCTCCCTGACCGGGAGCTACGAGCAGTACTTC
>TRBD1|TRBJ2-4|15|TRBV30|few
CAWSSTGSPKNIQYF
TGTGCCTGGAGTTCGACAGGGTCCCCCAAAAACATTCAGTACTTC
>.|TRBJ1-2|13|TRBV28|.
CASSFGLVYGYTF
TGTGCCAGCAGTTTTGGGCTTGTCTATGGCTACACCTTC
>TRBD1|TRBJ1-2|15|TRBV11-1|.
CASSSEGTASYGYTF
TGTGCCAGCAGCTCCGAGGGGACAGCCTCCTATGGCTACACCTTC
>.|TRBJ2-7|13|TRBV2|.
CASSEWDNYEQYF
TGTGCCAGCAGTGAATGGGACAACTACGAGCAGTACTTC
>TRBD1|TRBJ1-1|13|TRBV11-2|.
CASSATGVTEAFF
TGTGCCAGCAGCGCTACAGGGGTCACTGAAGCTTTCTTT
>TRBD1|TRBJ1-6|15|TRBV5-1|.
CASSLGGTDNSPLHF
TGCGCCAGCAGCTTGGGGGGGACAGACAATTCACCCCTCCACTTT
>.|TRBJ2-4|15|TRBV30|.
CAWLDDRNVKNIQYF
TGTGCCTGGCTTGACGACAGGAATGTTAAAAACATTCAGTACTTC
>.|TRBJ1-6|12|TRBV27|.
CASPRQDSPLHF
TGTGCCAGCCCCAGACAGGATTCACCCCTCCACTTT